The rows below give T cell receptor beta chains drawn from one sample of a study of post-analysis software for immune sequencing data. Each CDR3 protein gets one entry after TCRdb re-called the PCR reads with MiXCR. The sample has hundreds of thousands of distinct CDR3 sequences, less than 35% seen once. The sample taken for sequencing was blood. These receptors were obtained from a girl aged 5 to 17 with multiple sclerosis. Each CDR3 is given with its conserved first and last residue. D genes are given only for firm matches. Clone size, where shown, is once, few, many, or a class for clones that have expanded.

NA,TRBV12-3/TRBV12-4,TRBJ2-4,NA,CASSRDSGPQNIQYF,TGTGCCAGCAGCAGGGATTCGGGTCCCCAAAACATTCAGTACTTC
NA,TRBV7-9,TRBJ1-4,NA,CASSPDYGRGEKLFF,TGTGCCAGCAGCCCAGACTACGGCCGAGGTGAAAAACTGTTTTTT
NA,TRBV12-3/TRBV12-4,TRBJ2-7,many,CASSLPGEQYF,TGTGCCAGCAGTTTGCCGGGCGAGCAGTACTTC
NA,TRBV4-1,TRBJ2-7,NA,CASSPGFFSYEQYF,TGCGCCAGCAGCCCCGGTTTTTTTTCCTACGAGCAGTACTTC
NA,TRBV7-2,TRBJ2-7,NA,CAGSSGGYEQYF,TGTGCCGGCAGCTCCGGGGGCTACGAGCAGTACTTC
NA,TRBV9,TRBJ1-1,few,CASSVGVGNTEAFF,TGTGCCAGCAGCGTAGGGGTGGGGAACACTGAAGCTTTCTTT
NA,TRBV7-2,TRBJ2-3,few,CASSPLRTQYF,TGTGCCAGCAGCCCTCTGCGGACGCAGTATTTT
NA,TRBV27,TRBJ1-6,many,CASSLSGQGYSPLHF,TGTGCCAGCAGTTTATCGGGGCAGGGATACTCACCCCTCCACTTT
TRBD2,TRBV7-9,TRBJ2-1,NA,CASSFPSGGAGNEQFF,TGTGCCAGCAGCTTCCCTAGCGGGGGGGCAGGAAATGAGCAGTTCTTC
NA,TRBV28,TRBJ2-7,NA,CASSSGQNHWYEQYF,TGTGCCAGCAGTTCCGGGCAAAACCACTGGTACGAGCAGTACTTC